Listed below are T cell receptor beta chains from one sample, sequenced in a study of shared clonotypes between healthy human individuals. The method was immunoSEQ multiplex PCR; TCRdb's version includes in-frame clones alone and lacks a portion of them. Seen here are millions of clones, 93% observed once, and the top ten hold about 0.41%. The sequenced sample consisted of naive CD4+ T cells from PBMCs. The source of these receptors is a man aged 18 to 30 in good health. Some clones in this sample may be carry-over from other donors' samples. Both conserved end residues are part of each CDR3. The D gene is left open where the match is weak. Clone sizes are given selectively: once, few, many, or a class where the clone is expanded.

cdr3_aa cdr3_nt clone_size j_call v_call d_call
CASLWREAGYNEQFF TGTGCCAGCCTCTGGCGGGAGGCCGGCTACAATGAGCAGTTCTTC NA TRBJ2-1 TRBV28 TRBD2
CASSLRGRRQETQYF TGCGCCAGCAGCCTCCGGGGGAGACGCCAAGAGACCCAGTACTTC NA TRBJ2-5 TRBV5-1 NA
CASSLSLNIQYF TGTGCCAGCAGCTTGTCCCTAAACATTCAGTACTTC once TRBJ2-4 TRBV7-2 NA
CASSDISATNEKLFF TGTGCCAGTAGTGACATCTCTGCAACTAATGAAAAACTGTTTTTT NA TRBJ1-4 TRBV19 NA
CASSKEEWGSLANYGYTF TGTGCCAGCAGCAAAGAGGAGTGGGGCAGCTTAGCTAACTATGGCTACACCTTC NA TRBJ1-2 TRBV21-1 NA
CASSPTDRSNYGYTF TGTGCCAGTAGTCCAACGGACCGCTCCAACTATGGCTACACCTTC NA TRBJ1-2 TRBV19 NA
CASSVDLGVRDEQFF TGTGCCAGCAGCGTAGATCTAGGGGTGAGGGATGAGCAGTTCTTC NA TRBJ2-1 TRBV9 NA
CASSIRGSGAQPQHF TGTGCCAGTAGTATAAGAGGGTCGGGGGCCCAGCCCCAGCATTTT NA TRBJ1-5 TRBV19 NA
CASSPPGPQNTGELFF TGTGCCAGCAGCCCACCAGGACCCCAGAACACCGGGGAGCTGTTTTTT NA TRBJ2-2 TRBV7-9 NA
CASSITTGFGDTQYF TGCGCCAGCAGCATTACGACAGGTTTTGGGGATACGCAGTATTTT NA TRBJ2-3 TRBV5-1 NA
CASSPPGTGAGANVLTF TGTGCCAGCAGTCCTCCCGGGACAGGGGCTGGGGCCAACGTCCTGACTTTC NA TRBJ2-6 TRBV28 TRBD1
CATRNQRAAVIETQYF TGTGCCACCAGAAACCAGCGGGCGGCAGTTATCGAGACCCAGTACTTC NA TRBJ2-5 TRBV15 NA
CASSPTTVQETQYF TGTGCCAGCAGCCCAACGACAGTTCAAGAGACCCAGTACTTC NA TRBJ2-5 TRBV5-4 NA
CASSLGAGGTDTQYF TGTGCCAGCAGCTTAGGGGCAGGGGGGACAGATACGCAGTATTTT NA TRBJ2-3 TRBV11-1 NA
CASSMTGGYYGYTF TGTGCCAGTAGTATGACAGGGGGCTACTATGGCTACACCTTC NA TRBJ1-2 TRBV19 TRBD1
CASRLTGNNQPQHF TGTGCCAGCAGGCTAACAGGGAACAATCAGCCCCAGCATTTT NA TRBJ1-5 TRBV28 NA
CASRPGHPYEQYF TGTGCCAGCCGGCCGGGGCACCCCTACGAGCAGTACTTC few TRBJ2-7 TRBV28 NA
CASSQGGGRGSYEQYF TGCGCCAGCAGCCAAGGGGGAGGACGGGGGTCCTACGAGCAGTACTTC NA TRBJ2-7 TRBV4-3 NA